This TCR beta chain was captured by sequencing in a study of T cell responses to AZD1222 COVID-19 vaccine. The data were produced by immunoSEQ multiplex PCR, yet TCRdb's version contains in-frame clones alone and is incomplete. Of about 94,000 clones in the sample, 75% to 90% were seen once. Findings of the study overall: Among the donors, most were white British and more were female, and clonal diversity was possibly underestimated.

This clone was seen more than once but under ten times. What it binds is unknown. V lost 5 bases to trimming and J lost 7 bases, with 21 bases between them. Germline V gene data show CDR1 as MDHEN and CDR2 as SYDVKM. The CDR3 extends over 15 amino acids. Sequenced here: peripheral blood, sampled 28 days after the second AZD1222 dose. This receptor was identified in an adult who received the AZD1222 COVID-19 vaccine. This rearrangement joins TRBV28 to TRBJ2-7, with D maybe TRBD2 (6 bases). CDR3 in DNA: TGTGCCAGCAGTCGGCTTCTGGGGGGTGAGGTTGAGCAGTACTTC. Its protein product is CASSRLLGGEVEQYF.